Each of the 24 T cell receptor beta chains below was sequenced from the same sample in a study of blood T cell repertoires in COVID-19. Data came from immunoSEQ multiplex PCR; TCRdb stores just in-frame clones and leaves some out. The sample consists of 380,000 or so clones, more than 70% of them appearing once. Material for sequencing was PBMCs or T cells enriched from blood (not recorded which). Receptor source: a man under 40 who had recovered from COVID-19.

The V call is TRBV19, the J call TRBJ1-2, with D tentatively TRBD1 (6 bases). CDR1 is LNHDA and CDR2 is SQIVND in the germline V gene (reference sequence). V lost 5 bases and J lost 2, with 15 bases in between. The CDR3 runs to 15 residues. CDR3: CASSVSGALNYGYTF. CDR3 nucleotide sequence: TGTGCCAGTAGTGTCTCAGGGGCCCTAAACTATGGCTACACCTTC.

This rearrangement joins TRBV27 to TRBJ2-5; the D gene is possibly TRBD1 (6 bases). V lost 6 bases, J lost 5 bases, and 13 bases lay in between. The CDR3 runs 13 residues. Germline V lookup: CDR1 MNHEY, CDR2 SMNVEV (reference sequence). CDR3 sequence (DNA): TGTGCCAGCAGACCCACAGGGTTTGAGACCCAGTACTTC. Translating it yields CASRPTGFETQYF.

This chain uses TRBV18 with TRBJ1-2, with D possibly matching TRBD1 (6 bases). This CDR3 has 15 residues. Germline assignment: CDR1 KGHSH and CDR2 LQKENI. Trimming pared 0 bases from V and 4 bases from J, leaving 12 bases between. This CDR3 is CASSPPVRDTYGYTF. Here the CDR3 DNA reads TGTGCCAGCTCACCACCGGTGAGGGACACCTATGGCTACACCTTC.

Notes on this clone: The same CDR3 can be traced to other DNA sequences in this sample. The V call is TRBV5-1, the J call TRBJ2-6, with D uncertain. The V end was cut by 0 bases, the J end by 0 bases, with 4 bases between. Per germline, CDR1 SGHRS and CDR2 YFSETQ. The CDR3 sequence is 15 residues long. Here the CDR3 DNA reads TGCGCCAGCAGCTTGGCCGGCTCTGGGGCCAACGTCCTGACTTTC. Encoded protein: CASSLAGSGANVLTF.

The chain recombines TRBV12-3 or TRBV12-4 with TRBJ1-5, with no clear D. The CDR3 has 13 amino acids. With 5 bases removed from V and 0 bases from J, the gap between germline ends came to 5 bases. CDR3 residues: CASSVYSNQPQHF. DNA of the CDR3: TGTGCCAGCAGTGTCTATAGCAATCAGCCCCAGCATTTT.

V usage is TRBV27 and J usage is TRBJ1-5; perhaps TRBD1 as D (6 bases). The germline V gene encodes CDR1 MNHEY and CDR2 SMNVEV (reference sequence). There are 16 residues in the CDR3. V lost 3 bases and J lost 3, with 15 bases in between. The CDR3, as DNA: TGTGCCAGCAGTTTTGGGTCACAGGGCCACAATCAGCCCCAGCATTTT. This gives the protein CASSFGSQGHNQPQHF.

Comments on this clone: The sample contains more than one DNA sequence encoding this CDR3. The chain carries TRBV6-5 and TRBJ1-4; 7 bases map to TRBD1. Looked up from germline, CDR1 is MNHEY and CDR2 is SVGAGI. V gave up 0 bases and J gave up 4 bases; unmatched junction bases: 2. This CDR3 contains 15 residues. CDR3 sequence: CASSYSWDSNEKLFF. For the CDR3, the DNA is TGTGCCAGCAGTTACTCGTGGGACAGTAATGAAAAACTGTTTTTT.

A remark on this clone: Relative to the germline gene, one junction end is altered; a read error may explain this. The chain joins TRBV5-6 to TRBJ1-1; 8 bases line up with TRBD1. The CDR3 covers 13 residues. Germline V gives CDR1 SGHDT, CDR2 YYEEEE. CDR3 nucleotides: TGTGCCAGCAGCTTTGGGGGGACAGGAAGCTTTCTCTTT. Translated, it gives CASSFGGTGSFLF.

This clone was observed a few times. The chain links TRBV27 to TRBJ2-1, with 8 bases fitting TRBD1. V lost 3 bases, J lost 6 bases, and 13 bases stayed unmatched. This CDR3 is built from 17 residues. Germline CDR1 is MNHEY and CDR2 is SMNVEV (reference sequence). CDR3 DNA: TGTGCCAGCAGTTTGGGCAGGGGGCTAAATTCGGGCAATGAGCAGTTCTTC. Residues: CASSLGRGLNSGNEQFF.

This sequence joins TRBV5-8 and TRBJ1-2; 7 positions agree with TRBD1. The CDR3 has 14 residues. CDR1 is SGHTS, CDR2 YDEGEE, per germline. V was clipped by 3 bases and J by 5 bases; unmatched bases: 7. The chain's CDR3 is CASSSGDRGYGYTF. The CDR3 DNA follows: TGTGCCAGCAGCTCCGGGGACAGAGGATATGGCTACACCTTC. Filled out from reference TRBV5-8 and TRBJ1-2, the complete variable domain reads EAGVTQSPTHLIKTRGQQATLRCSPISGHTSVYWYQQALGLGLQFLLWYDEGEERNRGNFPPRFSGRQFPNYSSELNVNALELEDSALYLCASSSGDRGYGYTFGSGTRLTVV.

Regarding this clone: Other DNA sequences within the sample encode an identical CDR3. The V and J genes are TRBV10-3 and TRBJ1-1; 7 nucleotides match TRBD1. Trimming at V came to 0 bases and at J to 0 bases, leaving 1 base not matched to a gene. Germline V gives CDR1 ENHRY, CDR2 SYGVKD. This CDR3 region has 15 residues. The CDR3 DNA is TGTGCCATCAGTGAGTCAGGGGGCGTGAACACTGAAGCTTTCTTT. Its translation: CAISESGGVNTEAFF.

This chain uses TRBV29-1 with TRBJ2-5, with 7 positions matching TRBD2. The germline V gene has CDR1 SQVTM and CDR2 ANQGSEA. Trimming at V came to 5 bases and at J to 1 base, leaving 10 bases not matched to a gene. CDR3 length: 15 amino acids. The CDR3 protein is CSVPRGRGIQETQYF. CDR3 DNA sequence: TGCAGCGTTCCCCGGGGGAGGGGTATCCAAGAGACCCAGTACTTC. The full variable domain, rest sourced from reference TRBV29-1 and TRBJ2-5, is SAVISQKPSRDICQRGTSLTIQCQVDSQVTMMFWYRQQPGQSLTLIATANQGSEATYESGFVIDKFPISRPNLTFSTLTVSNMSPEDSSIYLCSVPRGRGIQETQYFGPGTRLLVL.

The gene calls are TRBV19 and TRBJ2-7; a possible D gene is TRBD1 (6 bases). The germline CDR1 and CDR2 sequences are LNHDA and SQIVND (reference sequence). This CDR3 has 14 residues. Trimming took 9 bases from V and 5 from J, leaving 20 bases between them. CDR3 bases: TGTGCCAGCAGAAGGACAGTATCCTCTAACGAGCAGTACTTC. Translated, it gives CASRRTVSSNEQYF.

This clone appeared a single time. The CDR3 nucleotides read TGTGCCAGCACCCCTCCAGGGATCGCTGAAGCTTTCTTT. This gives the protein CASTPPGIAEAFF. This chain links TRBV6-5 with TRBJ1-1; weak D call: TRBD1 (5 bases). This CDR3 is 13 amino acids long. V lost 7 bases to trimming and J lost 6 bases, with 15 bases between them. Germline V gene lookup returns CDR1 MNHEY and CDR2 SVGAGI.

This chain uses TRBV11-2 with TRBJ2-7; D unclear. V lost 2 bases, J lost 3 bases, and 11 bases lay in between. Per the germline V gene, CDR1 is SGHAT and CDR2 is FQNNGV. The CDR3 totals 14 residues. The CDR3 reads CASSLLGSDYEQYF. The CDR3 bases are TGTGCCAGCAGCTTATTAGGAAGCGACTACGAGCAGTACTTC.

The gene calls are TRBV2 and TRBJ2-6, with 8 bases identical to TRBD1. The V segment lost 6 bases and the J segment 4 bases; nucleotides outside the gene matches: 5. This CDR3 spans 15 amino acids. The germline V gene has CDR1 SNHLY and CDR2 FYNNEI. Here the CDR3 DNA reads TGTGCCAGCAGAGGACAGGGAACCGGGGCCAACGTCCTGACTTTC. This codes for CASRGQGTGANVLTF.

The chain links TRBV7-9 to TRBJ2-1, with 7 bases that match TRBD2. V lost 4 bases and J lost 0; bases outside the gene matches: 9. The CDR3 totals 17 residues. The germline gives CDR1 SEHNR, CDR2 FQNEAQ (reference sequence). CDR3 nucleotides: TGTGCCAGCAGCTCAAAAGCGGGGCCGCTCTCCTACAATGAGCAGTTCTTC. Translation: CASSSKAGPLSYNEQFF. Filled out from reference TRBV7-9 and TRBJ2-1, the complete variable domain reads DTGVSQNPRHKITKRGQNVTFRCDPISEHNRLYWYRQTLGQGPEFLTYFQNEAQLEKSRLLSDRFSAERPKGSFSTLEIQRTEQGDSAMYLCASSSKAGPLSYNEQFFGPGTRLTVL.

A note on this clone: The sample has other DNA sequences that encode this CDR3 too. The chain joins TRBV27 to TRBJ1-2; D is possibly TRBD1 (6 bases). This CDR3 is 15 amino acids long. Germline lookup yields CDR1 MNHEY and CDR2 SMNVEV (reference sequence). V was pared by 4 bases and J by 5 bases, with 17 bases between. CDR3 amino acids: CASSSNPTGYYGYTF. As DNA, the CDR3 is TGTGCCAGCAGTTCCAACCCAACAGGGTATTATGGCTACACCTTC.

J is TRBJ2-1 and V is TRBV7-3, with 7 bases aligning to TRBD1. The trim removed 3 bases at V and 6 bases at J, leaving 17 bases unmatched. The CDR3 is 18 amino acids. Germline V gene sequence: CDR1 SGHTA, CDR2 FQGTGA. CDR3 in amino acids: CASSFALHGQDLSNEQFF. CDR3 DNA: TGTGCCAGCAGCTTCGCTCTCCATGGACAGGACCTTTCCAATGAGCAGTTCTTC.

The J gene is TRBJ2-1, the V gene TRBV11-2; maybe TRBD1 (6 bases). CDR3 length equals 15 residues. Trimming removed 3 bases at V and 0 bases at J, with 9 bases between. The germline V gene encodes CDR1 SGHAT and CDR2 FQNNGV. CDR3: CASSFQGSSYNEQFF. The CDR3, as DNA: TGTGCCAGCAGCTTCCAGGGGAGCTCCTACAATGAGCAGTTCTTC.

This chain connects TRBV5-1 to TRBJ1-1; a possible D gene is TRBD1 (5 bases). CDR1 and CDR2 from the germline V gene are SGHRS and YFSETQ. The CDR3 has 14 amino acids. Trimming stripped 2 bases from V and 7 bases from J, with 15 bases between. CDR3 in amino acids: CASSFNGGKGEAFF. CDR3 nucleotides: TGCGCCAGCAGCTTCAACGGGGGGAAGGGTGAAGCTTTCTTT.

The chain joins TRBV19 to TRBJ1-1; D might be TRBD1 (5 bases). V shed 3 bases and J shed 5 bases, with 16 bases lying between them. This CDR3 has 15 residues. Germline lookup yields CDR1 LNHDA and CDR2 SQIVND (reference sequence). Here the CDR3 reads CASSISAPRGTEAFF. The CDR3 region has the DNA TGTGCCAGTAGTATTTCAGCCCCTCGGGGGACTGAAGCTTTCTTT.

The V and J genes are TRBV30 and TRBJ2-6, with 7 bases that match TRBD1. V shed 2 bases and J 4 bases; nucleotides not matched to a gene: 11. The CDR3 contains 17 residues. The V gene's germline CDR1 is GTSNPN and CDR2 SVGIG (reference sequence). The CDR3 loop reads CAWSYTGVSVGANVLTF. The CDR3 DNA reads TGTGCCTGGAGTTATACAGGGGTGTCAGTCGGGGCCAACGTCCTGACTTTC.

The rearrangement links TRBV5-1 to TRBJ1-1, with a possible D match to TRBD1 (5 bases). The germline V gene encodes CDR1 SGHRS and CDR2 YFSETQ. Trimming took off 0 bases at V and 4 bases at J, with 10 bases between the two ends. The length of the CDR3 is 14 residues. CDR3 nucleotide sequence: TGCGCCAGCAGCTTGGGACAGATTTTCACTGAAGCTTTCTTT. This codes for CASSLGQIFTEAFF.